A single sample gave rise to the 15 T cell receptor beta chains below, sequenced in a study of blood T cell repertoires in COVID-19. Profiled with immunoSEQ multiplex PCR; TCRdb holds only in-frame clones, not every one. The sample records about 290,000 clones, around 90% being singletons. Sequenced material: PBMCs or T cells enriched from blood (not recorded which). The origin of the receptors is a woman in her forties who had recovered from COVID-19.

Here the CDR3 DNA reads TGTGCCTGGAGCCCAGTGGACAGCTCCTATAATTCACCCCTCCACTTT. Amino acids: CAWSPVDSSYNSPLHF. The rearrangement links TRBV30 to TRBJ1-6, with a weak D call TRBD1 (6 bases). There are 16 residues in the CDR3. The V gene's germline CDR1 is GTSNPN and CDR2 SVGIG (reference sequence). V gave up 3 bases and J gave up 0 bases, with 12 bases separating them.

This clone was observed a handful of times. This sequence joins TRBV18 and TRBJ1-4, with 7 bases aligning to TRBD1. Germline V gives CDR1 KGHSH, CDR2 LQKENI. Trimming took 1 base from V and 4 from J; bases not matched to a gene: 6. CDR3 size: 16 residues. CDR3 bases: TGTGCCAGCTCACCACGGGGGGACAGCCTTAATGAAAAACTGTTTTTT. Residues: CASSPRGDSLNEKLFF. Using reference TRBV18 and TRBJ1-4 for the parts outside the CDR3, the full variable domain is NAGVMQNPRHLVRRRGQEARLRCSPMKGHSHVYWYRQLPEEGLKFMVYLQKENIIDESGMPKERFSAEFPKEGPSILRIQQVVRGDSAAYFCASSPRGDSLNEKLFFGSGTQLSVL.

V gene TRBV2 combines with J gene TRBJ1-4, with 7 bases aligning to TRBD1. V lost 5 bases to trimming and J lost 0 bases; unmatched junction nucleotides: 12. The CDR3 contains 18 residues. Germline CDR1 and CDR2: SNHLY and FYNNEI. CDR3 sequence reads: CASSRGGTVIATNEKLFF. The CDR3 nucleotides read TGTGCCAGCAGTCGGGGCGGGACAGTCATAGCAACTAATGAAAAACTGTTTTTT.

This clone was recorded at least ten times. This rearrangement joins TRBV21-1 to TRBJ1-6; the table gives TRBD1 as D, unverified against the DNA. TRBV21-1 is listed as a pseudogene. The CDR3 is 16 amino acids. CDR3 DNA: TGTGCCAGCAGCAAAGGGCAGGGGTGGGATAATTCACCCCTCCACTTT. This encodes CASSKGQGWDNSPLHF.

The chain couples TRBV5-1 to TRBJ2-1; 8 nucleotides match TRBD2. Germline V gives CDR1 SGHRS, CDR2 YFSETQ. The J segment lost 5 bases and the V segment lost 3 bases, leaving 16 bases of the junction unmatched. This CDR3 contains 18 residues. The CDR3 nucleotides read TGCGCCAGCAGCTCGCACCCGTCAGGACTAGCTAGCAACAATGAGCAGTTCTTC. Protein sequence: CASSSHPSGLASNNEQFF. Full variable domain (rest looked up from reference TRBV5-1 and TRBJ2-1): KAGVTQTPRYLIKTRGQQVTLSCSPISGHRSVSWYQQTPGQGLQFLFEYFSETQRNKGNFPGRFSGRQFSNSRSEMNVSTLELGDSALYLCASSSHPSGLASNNEQFFGPGTRLTVL.

The CDR3 spells CASSVEPSGSVYEQYF. CDR3 in DNA: TGTGCCAGCAGCGTAGAGCCTAGCGGGAGTGTTTACGAGCAGTACTTC. This chain links TRBV9 with TRBJ2-7, with 10 nucleotides matching TRBD2. The germline V gene encodes CDR1 SGDLS and CDR2 YYNGEE. Germline trimming cut 0 bases from V and 4 bases from J; bases unmatched to any gene: 7. This CDR3 spans 16 amino acids.

This clone was counted many times. The rearrangement links TRBV2 to TRBJ1-1; 9 nucleotides agree with TRBD1. This CDR3 spans 15 amino acids. Germline V gene sequence: CDR1 SNHLY, CDR2 FYNNEI. With V trimmed by 3 bases and J by 4 bases, 6 bases remained unmatched. DNA for the CDR3: TGTGCCAGCAGTGAGGGCGGGACAGGGTTCACTGAAGCTTTCTTT. This sequence encodes CASSEGGTGFTEAFF.

This clone has only one observation. The V call is TRBV27, the J call TRBJ1-1; possibly TRBD1 for D (6 bases). Trimming took 3 bases from V and 2 from J, leaving 10 bases between them. The CDR3 covers 14 residues. Germline lookup yields CDR1 MNHEY and CDR2 SMNVEV (reference sequence). The CDR3 region has the DNA TGTGCCAGCAGTTTCAGAGGGGGAAACACTGAAGCTTTCTTT. Residues: CASSFRGGNTEAFF.

This clone was counted only a few times. The chain has TRBV7-9 and TRBJ1-1; D may be TRBD1 (5 bases). Germline CDR1 is SEHNR and CDR2 is FQNEAQ (reference sequence). Deletions cut 5 bases from V and 0 bases from J, with 13 bases between. This CDR3 has 15 residues. The CDR3 coding sequence is TGTGCCAGCAGCCCGATACAGGAGATGAACACTGAAGCTTTCTTT. Encoded protein: CASSPIQEMNTEAFF.

This chain links TRBV29-1 with TRBJ1-2, with D unresolved. V lost 5 bases and J lost 5, with 15 bases in between. Per germline, CDR1 SQVTM and CDR2 ANQGSEA. The CDR3 is 13 amino acids. The CDR3 is CSVSSTGEYGYTF. The CDR3 nucleotides read TGCAGCGTTTCCTCCACTGGGGAGTATGGCTACACCTTC.

V is TRBV7-5 and J is TRBJ1-2; the D segment call TRBD1 is taken from the table without a DNA check. TRBV7-5 is described as a pseudogene. CDR3 size: 14 residues. The CDR3 spells CARSLRTGRYGYTF. CDR3 coding DNA: TGTGCCAGAAGCTTGAGGACAGGGAGGTATGGCTACACCTTC.

The chain employs TRBV7-2 and TRBJ2-2; 8 nucleotides agree with TRBD1. CDR1 and CDR2 (germline): SGHTA, FQGNSA. The CDR3 consists of 14 residues. V dropped 1 base and J dropped 5; count of bases not matched to a gene: 0. The CDR3, as DNA: TGTGCCAGCAGCTTAGGACAGGGGACCGGGGAGCTGTTTTTT. Translating gives CASSLGQGTGELFF.

The rearrangement uses TRBV19 and TRBJ1-2; TRBD1 is a possible D gene (5 bases). The CDR3 has 15 residues. V was cut by 4 bases and J by 3 bases, with 15 bases left in between. CDR1 LNHDA and CDR2 SQIVND come from the germline V gene (reference sequence). The CDR3 DNA reads TGTGCCAGTAGTACGACCCAGACAGCCTACTATGGCTACACCTTC. This encodes CASSTTQTAYYGYTF. Drawing the rest from reference TRBV19 and TRBJ1-2, the complete variable domain is DGGITQSPKYLFRKEGQNVTLSCEQNLNHDAMYWYRQDPGQGLRLIYYSQIVNDFQKGDIAEGYSVSREKKESFPLTVTSAQKNPTAFYLCASSTTQTAYYGYTFGSGTRLTVV.

The V and J genes are TRBV2 and TRBJ2-7; TRBD1 agrees at 8 bases. The CDR3 runs 15 residues. V lost 8 bases to trimming and J lost 3 bases; unmatched junction nucleotides: 12. Looked up from germline, CDR1 is SNHLY and CDR2 is FYNNEI. The CDR3 sequence is CASGGQEEKNYEQYF. CDR3 bases: TGTGCCAGCGGGGGACAGGAAGAAAAAAACTACGAGCAGTACTTC.

DNA of the CDR3: TGTGCCAGCAGCTCACCCGCGCAGAGGGGCTACACCTTC. Residues: CASSSPAQRGYTF. The chain couples TRBV5-4 to TRBJ1-2; D gene uncertain. V was pared by 3 bases and J by 8 bases, with 14 bases between. This CDR3 is 13 amino acids long. Germline CDR1 reads SGHNT; CDR2 reads YYREEE (reference sequence).